Below are 6 T cell receptor beta chains sequenced from a single sample in a study of T cell responses to AZD1222 COVID-19 vaccine. Clones were read by immunoSEQ multiplex PCR, and TCRdb kept only the in-frame ones, dropping some. There are around 140,000 clones in the sample; 92% occur only once, and about 3.5% lies in the top ten. The source material was peripheral blood, sampled on day 0 of AZD1222 vaccination. These receptors came from an adult in good health.

The genes are TRBV20-1 and TRBJ2-5, with D hard to call. The CDR3 length is 11 residues. From germline, CDR1 is DFQATT and CDR2 SNEGSKA (reference sequence). V shed 6 bases and J shed 5 bases, with 10 bases lying between them. CDR3 DNA: TGCAGTGCCCTGCTAGAGGAGACCCAGTACTTC. Translating gives CSALLEETQYF.

The DNA for the CDR3 is TGCGCCAGCAGGCCAACCGTCGATAACCCGTACCAAGAGACCCAGTACTTC. This codes for CASRPTVDNPYQETQYF. The chain employs TRBV10-1 and TRBJ2-5, with unresolved D. CDR3 length: 17 amino acids. The V and J ends lost 6 bases and 0 bases respectively, with 20 bases between them. Germline CDR1 reads WNHNN; CDR2 reads SYGVQD (reference sequence).

This clone was recorded a few times. The chain employs TRBV28 and TRBJ2-1; the D gene is possibly TRBD1 (5 bases). The CDR3 loop spans 15 amino acids. Germline CDR1 MDHEN, CDR2 SYDVKM. V gave up 2 bases and J gave up 8 bases, with 16 bases separating them. The CDR3 reads CASSLMAAGLYEQFF. The CDR3 DNA reads TGTGCCAGCAGTTTAATGGCGGCAGGGTTGTATGAGCAGTTCTTC.

The CDR3 loop is CASSLVGTELNIQYF. CDR3 bases: TGTGCCAGCAGTTTGGTCGGAACAGAGTTAAACATTCAGTACTTC. The rearrangement uses TRBV28 and TRBJ2-4; no definite D call. Between the trimmed V and J ends, which lost 3 bases and 6 bases, there was a span of 15 bases. CDR1 and CDR2 from the germline V gene are MDHEN and SYDVKM. The CDR3 length is 15 residues.

The chain couples TRBV6-1 to TRBJ1-1; 7 bases fit TRBD1. Trimming removed 1 base from V and 8 bases from J; junction bases left unmatched: 4. The CDR3 is 13 residues long. The germline V gene has CDR1 MNHNS and CDR2 SASEGT. DNA of the CDR3: TGTGCCAGCAGTGAAGGGTTACAGGGGGAAGCTTTCTTT. Translation: CASSEGLQGEAFF.

The rearrangement uses TRBV19 and TRBJ1-5; 7 bases line up with TRBD1. V lost 6 bases, J lost 7 bases, and 9 bases stayed unmatched. The CDR3 is made up of 14 amino acids. Germline V gives CDR1 LNHDA, CDR2 SQIVND (reference sequence). The CDR3 DNA follows: TGTGCCAGTAGGCCCGGGACAGAAACCCAGCCCCAGCATTTT. Its protein product is CASRPGTETQPQHF.